The rows below give T cell receptor beta chains drawn from one sample of a study of blood T cells in healthy people across ages. TCRdb re-called the 5' RACE reads through MiXCR, storing one row per CDR3 protein. The sample holds approximately 1.5 million distinct CDR3 sequences; 40% to 45% are singletons and the top ten take around 4%. Material: blood. The receptors originated from a woman under 30 in good health. Each CDR3 is given with its conserved first and last residue. A D gene is named only where the DNA matches it firmly. Expanded clones are given a class, and other clones once, few, many or no size at all.

NA TRBJ1-5 15 TRBV27 NA TGTGCCAGCAGTCCATGGGGGGGCGGCAATCAGCCCCAGCATTTT CASSPWGGGNQPQHF
few TRBJ2-7 17 TRBV15 NA TGTGCCACCAGCACCCACCTAGGACGTCAGAGTGTGTACGAGCAGTACTTC CATSTHLGRQSVYEQYF
NA TRBJ2-7 15 TRBV6-2/TRBV6-3 NA TGTGCCAGCAGTTACGCGAAGGGGGTCTCCTACGAGCAGTACTTC CASSYAKGVSYEQYF
NA TRBJ2-7 14 TRBV7-6 NA TGTGCCAGCAGCTTAGGTTGGGGGCCCTACGAGCAGTACTTC CASSLGWGPYEQYF
NA TRBJ1-1 14 TRBV7-2 NA TGTGCCAGCAGCTTAGCGCTAAGGAACACTGAAGCTTTCTTT CASSLALRNTEAFF
few TRBJ2-5 15 TRBV6-6 NA TGTGCCAGCAGTTTCGCCGGGAGTACTCAAGAGACCCAGTACTTC CASSFAGSTQETQYF
NA TRBJ2-1 12 TRBV3-1 TRBD1 TGTGCCAGCACCCTACAGGGGAATGAGCAGTTCTTC CASTLQGNEQFF
NA TRBJ2-7 13 TRBV18 NA TGTGCCAGCTGCCCGGGGAACCCGCTCGAGCAGTACTTC CASCPGNPLEQYF
NA TRBJ2-5 14 TRBV6-2/TRBV6-3 NA TGTGCCAGCTGGTCAACGAGGCGGCAAGAGACCCAGTACTTC CASWSTRRQETQYF
NA TRBJ2-5 14 TRBV20-1 TRBD2 TGCAGTGCTAGAGTTGACGGGAGGTACAATGAGCAGTACTTC CSARVDGRYNEQYF
NA TRBJ1-4 16 TRBV7-9 NA TGTGCCAGCAGCTTAGACAGGGCGACTATTAATGAAAAACTGTTTTTT CASSLDRATINEKLFF
many TRBJ2-7 15 TRBV29-1 TRBD2 TGCAGCGTTAGGGGGGGACTAGCTGCCACCTACGAGCAGTACTTC CSVRGGLAATYEQYF
NA TRBJ1-4 15 TRBV7-9 NA TGTGCCAGCAGCCCAACAGGGCTAACTAATGAAAAACTGTTTTTT CASSPTGLTNEKLFF
few TRBJ2-1 19 TRBV11-3 TRBD2 TGTGCCAGCAGCTTAGATGTTGCAACTAGCGGGTTCTCCTACAATGAGCAGTTCTTC CASSLDVATSGFSYNEQFF
NA TRBJ2-7 15 TRBV6-2/TRBV6-3 NA TGTGCCAGCAGTACTCCCGGCAGTACATTATACGAGCAGTACTTC CASSTPGSTLYEQYF